This entry lists 20 T cell receptor beta chains sequenced from one sample in a study of shared clonotypes between healthy human individuals. Sequencing was performed with immunoSEQ multiplex PCR; in TCRdb, only in-frame clones are kept and a portion is missing. The sample lists about 1.5 million clones; around 97% were seen once. Source material: naive CD4+ T cells sorted from blood. Subset noted: CD45RA+ positively selected. The receptors originated from a man aged 25 to 45 in good health.

The CDR3 loop reads CASKQSGGNQPQHF. CDR3 in DNA: TGTGCCAGCAAGCAGTCTGGAGGCAATCAGCCCCAGCATTTT. The gene calls are TRBV6-5 and TRBJ1-5; D remains unclear. The CDR3 covers 14 residues. Germline V gene sequence: CDR1 MNHEY, CDR2 SVGAGI. V was cut by 7 bases and J by 2 bases, with 12 bases left in between.

The chain couples TRBV2 to TRBJ2-2; D is ambiguous. CDR1 is SNHLY and CDR2 is FYNNEI in the germline V gene. The CDR3 contains 16 residues. V gave up 6 bases and J gave up 1 base, with 15 bases separating them. In DNA form, the CDR3 reads TGTGCCAGCAGCTTAGAGGCAACTAAGAACACCGGGGAGCTGTTTTTT. It translates to CASSLEATKNTGELFF.

The rearrangement joins TRBV7-6 to TRBJ2-1, with D perhaps TRBD1 or TRBD2 (6 bases each). Germline assignment: CDR1 SGHVS and CDR2 FNYEAQ. V was clipped by 4 bases and J by 8 bases, with 9 bases between them. The CDR3 extends over 12 amino acids. The CDR3 nucleotides read TGTGCCAGCAGCTCCGGGGGCTATGAGCAGTTCTTC. Translation: CASSSGGYEQFF. The whole variable domain, filled in from reference TRBV7-6 and TRBJ2-1, reads GAGVSQSPRYKVTKRGQDVALRCDPISGHVSLYWYRQALGQGPEFLTYFNYEAQQDKSGLPNDRFSAERPEGSISTLTIQRTEQRDSAMYRCASSSGGYEQFFGPGTRLTVL.

The chain links TRBV7-8 to TRBJ2-7, with D tentatively TRBD1 (5 bases). Trimming shortened V by 5 bases and J by 5 bases, and 13 bases separated the two germline ends. From germline, CDR1 is SGHVS and CDR2 FQNEAQ. The CDR3 length is 13 residues. The CDR3 region is CASSPRPRDEQYF. As DNA, the CDR3 is TGTGCCAGCAGCCCCCGCCCCAGGGACGAGCAGTACTTC.

CDR3 residues: CASSPSGTSRGLGDEQFF. DNA for the CDR3: TGTGCCAGCTCACCAAGTGGGACTAGTAGAGGGTTGGGTGATGAGCAGTTCTTC. The genes are TRBV18 and TRBJ2-1; 8 bases agree with TRBD2. Losses at the gene ends were 2 bases for V and 8 bases for J; bases not matched to a gene: 17. The CDR3 contains 18 residues. Per the germline V gene, CDR1 is KGHSH and CDR2 is LQKENI.

The chain combines TRBV7-9 with TRBJ2-5; 7 nucleotides align to TRBD1. Germline CDR1 SEHNR, CDR2 FQNEAQ (reference sequence). The V segment lost 5 bases and the J segment 2 bases; nucleotides outside the gene matches: 5. The CDR3 spans 14 residues. Written as DNA, the CDR3 is TGTGCCAGCAGCCCGGGACAGATACAAGAGACCCAGTACTTC. It translates to CASSPGQIQETQYF.

The V call is TRBV6-1, the J call TRBJ2-1; D uncertain. Per the germline V gene, CDR1 is MNHNS and CDR2 is SASEGT. This CDR3 comprises 12 residues. Trimming stripped 7 bases from V and 1 base from J, with 5 bases between. The CDR3 region is CASTGSYNEQFF. The CDR3 nucleotides read TGTGCCAGCACCGGGTCCTACAATGAGCAGTTCTTC.

This clone was counted a single time. J is TRBJ1-5 and V is TRBV9; D is uncertain. Germline lookup yields CDR1 SGDLS and CDR2 YYNGEE. Between the trimmed V and J ends, which lost 3 bases and 0 bases, there was a span of 10 bases. The CDR3 covers 15 residues. CDR3 coding DNA: TGTGCCAGCAGCGCCTCCGGGGTTAGCAATCAGCCCCAGCATTTT. Protein: CASSASGVSNQPQHF.

The chain has TRBV5-4 and TRBJ2-3; no firm D call. The V gene lost 4 bases and the J gene lost 2 bases, with 8 bases spanning the gap. The germline V gene encodes CDR1 SGHNT and CDR2 YYREEE (reference sequence). The CDR3 has 13 amino acids. The DNA for the CDR3 is TGTGCCAGCAGCCTGCCCTACACAGATACGCAGTATTTT. Residues: CASSLPYTDTQYF.

This clone was detected only once. The V gene is TRBV7-9, the J gene TRBJ2-5, with D possibly being TRBD2 (5 bases). There are 13 residues in the CDR3. CDR1 and CDR2 (germline): SEHNR, FQNEAQ (reference sequence). V lost 4 bases and J 4 bases, leaving 10 bases between the germline ends. The CDR3 coding sequence is TGTGCCAGCAGCTGGAGCGGTCGAGAGACCCAGTACTTC. Its protein product is CASSWSGRETQYF.

This clone was seen just once. The CDR3 loop reads CASGRGSPTYGEQFF. CDR3 DNA: TGTGCCAGCGGTCGTGGCAGCCCGACGTACGGTGAGCAGTTCTTC. V is TRBV6-5 and J is TRBJ2-1; D is undetermined. V gave up 8 bases and J gave up 9 bases, with 23 bases separating them. This CDR3 has 15 residues. CDR1 MNHEY and CDR2 SVGAGI come from the germline V gene.

This clone was recorded once. The chain recombines TRBV5-1 with TRBJ2-1, with a weak D call TRBD2 (5 bases). V lost 0 bases, J lost 0 bases, and 16 bases lay in between. This CDR3 contains 18 residues. The V gene's germline CDR1 is SGHRS and CDR2 YFSETQ. CDR3 nucleotide sequence: TGCGCCAGCAGCTTGGACCCCGTGGGTCGGGGCTCCTACAATGAGCAGTTCTTC. Amino acids: CASSLDPVGRGSYNEQFF.

This chain uses TRBV15 with TRBJ2-5; 9 positions agree with TRBD1. Germline-derived CDR1 and CDR2 are LNHNV and YYDKDF (reference sequence). This CDR3 has 17 amino acids. V was clipped by 2 bases and J by 2 bases; unmatched bases: 9. CDR3 sequence reads: CATSRHGQGLRQETQYF. The CDR3 region has the DNA TGTGCCACCAGCAGACACGGACAGGGGTTGAGGCAAGAGACCCAGTACTTC.

The gene calls are TRBV14 and TRBJ2-7; 8 bases are shared with TRBD2. This CDR3 comprises 17 residues. Germline assignment: CDR1 SGHDN and CDR2 FVKESK. The J segment lost 2 bases and the V segment lost 0 bases, leaving 9 bases of the junction unmatched. The CDR3 reads CASSQEYTSGLPYEQYF. CDR3 coding DNA: TGTGCCAGCAGCCAAGAATATACTAGCGGATTACCCTACGAGCAGTACTTC.

The chain has TRBV18 and TRBJ2-2, with D possibly being TRBD1 (5 bases). Trimming removed 6 bases at V and 6 bases at J, with 14 bases between. The CDR3 totals 14 residues. From germline, CDR1 is KGHSH and CDR2 LQKENI. CDR3 DNA: TGTGCCAGCTCTGAAGGCAGGGTATCCGGGGAGCTGTTTTTT. Its translation is CASSEGRVSGELFF.

In its sample, this clone was seen once. The V and J genes are TRBV7-2 and TRBJ2-2; D not resolved. Germline CDR1 reads SGHTA; CDR2 reads FQGNSA. Trimming took 3 bases from V and 2 from J, leaving 7 bases between them. The CDR3 is 14 residues long. CDR3 nucleotide sequence: TGTGCCAGCAGCTTTGGAGCAAACACCGGGGAGCTGTTTTTT. This encodes CASSFGANTGELFF. Based on the CDR3 plus reference TRBV7-2 and TRBJ2-2, the full variable domain is GAGVSQSPSNKVTEKGKDVELRCDPISGHTALYWYRQSLGQGLEFLIYFQGNSAPDKSGLPSDRFSAERTGGSVSTLTIQRTQQEDSAVYLCASSFGANTGELFFGEGSRLTVL.

The V and J genes are TRBV5-1 and TRBJ2-3; 8 nucleotides line up with TRBD2. Germline CDR1 and CDR2: SGHRS and YFSETQ. This CDR3 has 16 amino acids. The J segment lost 4 bases and the V segment lost 1 base, leaving 8 bases of the junction unmatched. The DNA for the CDR3 is TGCGCCAGCAGCTTGTTGGCGGGAGGAGCAGCAGATACGCAGTATTTT. Translating gives CASSLLAGGAADTQYF.

The chain has TRBV18 and TRBJ2-3; 9 nucleotides match TRBD1. Germline CDR1 KGHSH, CDR2 LQKENI. The CDR3 consists of 14 residues. V shed 6 bases, J shed 4 bases, and the junction held 5 bases outside the gene matches. CDR3 DNA: TGTGCCAGCTCGCTAGGGACAGGGCCAGATACGCAGTATTTT. Amino acid sequence: CASSLGTGPDTQYF.

This clone was found a few times. This sample includes further DNA sequences coding for the same CDR3. The chain has TRBV6-5 and TRBJ1-2; 9 positions agree with TRBD1. V was clipped by 6 bases and J by 5 bases; unmatched bases: 4. In germline, CDR1 is MNHEY, CDR2 SVGAGI. This CDR3 comprises 13 residues. CDR3 bases: TGTGCCAGCAGCAGAGACAGGGGGTATGGCTACACCTTC. It encodes CASSRDRGYGYTF.

The J gene is TRBJ1-2, the V gene TRBV2; 7 bases are shared with TRBD1. The CDR3 totals 14 residues. Germline CDR1 reads SNHLY; CDR2 reads FYNNEI. V lost 1 base to trimming and J lost 4 bases; unmatched junction nucleotides: 3. CDR3: CASSEGTGRYGYTF. In DNA form, the CDR3 reads TGTGCCAGCAGTGAAGGGACAGGACGCTATGGCTACACCTTC.